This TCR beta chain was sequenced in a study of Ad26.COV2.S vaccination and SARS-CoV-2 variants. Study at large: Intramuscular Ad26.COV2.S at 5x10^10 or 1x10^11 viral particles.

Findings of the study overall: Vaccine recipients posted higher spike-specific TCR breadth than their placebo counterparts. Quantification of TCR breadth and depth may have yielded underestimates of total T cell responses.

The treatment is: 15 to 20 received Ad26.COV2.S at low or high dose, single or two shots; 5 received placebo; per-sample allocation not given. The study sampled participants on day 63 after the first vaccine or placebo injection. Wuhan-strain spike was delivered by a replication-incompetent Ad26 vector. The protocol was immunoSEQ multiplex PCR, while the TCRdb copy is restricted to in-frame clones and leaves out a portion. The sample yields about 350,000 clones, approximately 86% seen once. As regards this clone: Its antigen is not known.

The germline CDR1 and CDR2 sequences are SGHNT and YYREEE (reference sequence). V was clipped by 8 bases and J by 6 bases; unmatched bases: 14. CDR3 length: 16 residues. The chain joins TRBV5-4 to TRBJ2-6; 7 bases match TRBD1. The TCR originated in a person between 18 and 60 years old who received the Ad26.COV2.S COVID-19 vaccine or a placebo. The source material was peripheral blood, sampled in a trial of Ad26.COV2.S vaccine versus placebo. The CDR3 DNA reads TGTGCCAGTACCTTGCAGGGACAGCATGTGGCCAACGTCCTGACTTTC. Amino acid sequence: CASTLQGQHVANVLTF.